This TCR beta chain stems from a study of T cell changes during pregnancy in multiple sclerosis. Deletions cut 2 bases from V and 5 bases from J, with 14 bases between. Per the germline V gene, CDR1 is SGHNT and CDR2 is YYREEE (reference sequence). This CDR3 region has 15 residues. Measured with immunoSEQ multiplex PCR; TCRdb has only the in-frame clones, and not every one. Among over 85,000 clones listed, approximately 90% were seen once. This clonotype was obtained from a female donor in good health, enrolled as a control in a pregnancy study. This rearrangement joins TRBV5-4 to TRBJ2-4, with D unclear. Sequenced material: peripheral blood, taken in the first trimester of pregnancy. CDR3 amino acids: CASSFSPMAENIQYF. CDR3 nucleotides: TGTGCCAGCAGCTTTAGCCCTATGGCCGAAAACATTCAGTACTTC.